A single sample is the source of the 30 T cell receptor beta chains below, sequenced in a study of naive and memory T cell subsets. General observations from the study: A few larger clonotypes appeared in naive repertoires, especially CD8, possibly memory cells re-expressing CD45RA.

The beta constant-region primer was an equimolar mix of two oligonucleotides covering TRBC1 and TRBC2. Ligated cDNA was amplified by four rounds of PCR with nested alpha and beta constant-region primers and SP2. MiXCR, applied by TCRdb to the UMI-ligation and nested PCR reads, yields one record per CDR3 protein. The sample contains under 150,000 distinct CDR3 sequences, about a fifth of which appear only once. These receptors have no identified antigens. The specimen sequenced was naive CD8+ T cells from blood. The receptors originated from a human donor in good health.

The V and J genes are TRBV13 and TRBJ2-5; tentative D call: TRBD1 (6 bases). V gave up 2 bases and J gave up 0 bases, with 7 bases separating them. Germline loops: CDR1 PRHDT, CDR2 FYEKMQ (reference sequence). The CDR3 loop spans 14 amino acids. Here the CDR3 DNA reads TGTGCCAGCAGCTTATGGGACAACCAAGAGACCCAGTACTTC. As protein: CASSLWDNQETQYF.

This clonotype has only a few counts. The rearrangement joins TRBV7-9 to TRBJ2-3, with TRBD2 matching over 13 bases. CDR3 length: 17 residues. The germline CDR1 and CDR2 sequences are SEHNR and FQNEAQ (reference sequence). The ends lost 6 bases at V and 0 bases at J; junction bases unmatched: 6. The CDR3 nucleotides read TGTGCCAGCAGGGGACTAGCGGGACCCTCTAGCACAGATACGCAGTATTTT. This translates into CASRGLAGPSSTDTQYF.

The genes are TRBV5-4 and TRBJ2-2; D not certain. The length of the CDR3 is 13 residues. CDR1 and CDR2 from the germline V gene are SGHNT and YYREEE (reference sequence). V lost 4 bases, J lost 3 bases, and 7 bases lay in between. CDR3: CASSPPDTGELFF. CDR3 in DNA: TGTGCCAGCAGCCCGCCCGACACCGGGGAGCTGTTTTTT.

The V gene is TRBV11-2, the J gene TRBJ2-1; the D gene is possibly TRBD2 (5 bases). From germline, CDR1 is SGHAT and CDR2 FQNNGV. Trimming shortened V by 6 bases and J by 7 bases, and 10 bases separated the two germline ends. This CDR3 contains 12 residues. The CDR3 nucleotides read TGTGCCAGCAGTATGGGAGTGAATGAGCAGTTCTTC. It specifies CASSMGVNEQFF.

The gene calls are TRBV13 and TRBJ1-1; D gene uncertain. Germline V gene sequence: CDR1 PRHDT, CDR2 FYEKMQ (reference sequence). The V and J ends lost 2 bases and 1 base respectively, with 8 bases between them. This CDR3 is 14 amino acids long. As DNA, the CDR3 is TGTGCCAGCAGCTTAATGGCCCCGAACACTGAAGCTTTCTTT. Amino acids: CASSLMAPNTEAFF. The complete variable domain, with remaining parts taken from reference TRBV13 and TRBJ1-1, reads AAGVIQSPRHLIKEKRETATLKCYPIPRHDTVYWYQQGPGQDPQFLISFYEKMQSDKGSIPDRFSAQQFSDYHSELNMSSLELGDSALYFCASSLMAPNTEAFFGQGTRLTVV.

This clonotype was detected ten times or more. The V gene is TRBV7-9, the J gene TRBJ1-1, with D perhaps matching TRBD1 (5 bases). Trimming cost V 5 bases and J 4 bases, with 14 bases left between them. CDR1 and CDR2 from the germline V gene are SEHNR and FQNEAQ (reference sequence). The CDR3 consists of 14 residues. This chain's CDR3 is CASSPGGKGTEAFF. The CDR3 nucleotides read TGTGCCAGCAGCCCCGGGGGAAAAGGCACTGAAGCTTTCTTT. The full variable domain, rest sourced from reference TRBV7-9 and TRBJ1-1, is DTGVSQNPRHKITKRGQNVTFRCDPISEHNRLYWYRQTLGQGPEFLTYFQNEAQLEKSRLLSDRFSAERPKGSFSTLEIQRTEQGDSAMYLCASSPGGKGTEAFFGQGTRLTVV.

In this sample, this clonotype turned up a few times. The J gene is TRBJ2-1, the V gene TRBV2, with a possible D match to TRBD2 (6 bases). V was pared by 4 bases and J by 0 bases, with 13 bases between. Germline V CDR1 and CDR2: SNHLY, FYNNEI. This CDR3 is built from 16 residues. CDR3 sequence (DNA): TGTGCCAGCAGTGGGCCAGACGGGAGCTCCTACAATGAGCAGTTCTTC. Its protein product is CASSGPDGSSYNEQFF.

This clonotype was seen a few times. V is TRBV4-1 and J is TRBJ2-3; D ambiguous. This CDR3 comprises 14 residues. CDR1 MGHRA and CDR2 YSYEKL come from the germline V gene. Trimming removed 2 bases at V and 0 bases at J, with 6 bases between. The CDR3 nucleotides are TGCGCCAGCAGCCAACGCCGAAGCACAGATACGCAGTATTTT. Translation: CASSQRRSTDTQYF.

CDR3 sequence: CASSLLFPDEKLFF. The CDR3 nucleotides are TGTGCCAGCAGTTTATTATTTCCCGATGAAAAACTGTTTTTT. The genes are TRBV27 and TRBJ1-4; D uncertain. The CDR3 is 14 amino acids. Germline-derived CDR1 and CDR2 are MNHEY and SMNVEV (reference sequence). V was clipped by 1 base and J by 6 bases, with 9 bases between them.

This clonotype was observed a few times. The chain joins TRBV5-1 to TRBJ2-3, with D maybe TRBD2 (6 bases). The germline CDR1 and CDR2 sequences are SGHRS and YFSETQ. The CDR3 sequence is 20 residues long. Trimming removed 6 bases from V and 2 bases from J, with 31 bases in between. Here the CDR3 DNA reads TGCGCCAGCACGCCAATACCCCCCCATAGCGCGGGACTTTCCACAGATACGCAGTATTTT. Translating gives CASTPIPPHSAGLSTDTQYF.

The V call is TRBV7-2, the J call TRBJ1-1; D unclear. The germline V and J ends were trimmed by 1 base and 3 bases, with 18 bases remaining between them. This CDR3 has 17 residues. The germline gives CDR1 SGHTA, CDR2 FQGNSA. The CDR3 coding sequence is TGTGCCAGCAGCTTAGACGCGGTTGGGGTGACGGACACTGAAGCTTTCTTT. As protein: CASSLDAVGVTDTEAFF. Together with reference TRBV7-2 and TRBJ1-1, the CDR3 gives the full variable domain: GAGVSQSPSNKVTEKGKDVELRCDPISGHTALYWYRQSLGQGLEFLIYFQGNSAPDKSGLPSDRFSAERTGGSVSTLTIQRTQQEDSAVYLCASSLDAVGVTDTEAFFGQGTRLTVV.

The rearrangement links TRBV3-1 to TRBJ1-1; D is uncertain. This CDR3 comprises 14 residues. Looked up from germline, CDR1 is LGHDT and CDR2 is YNNKEL (reference sequence). V lost 1 base, J lost 4 bases, and 10 bases lay in between. DNA of the CDR3: TGTGCCAGCAGCCAAGCGGGGTCGGGCACTGAAGCTTTCTTT. It specifies CASSQAGSGTEAFF. Full variable domain (outside the CDR3, taken from reference TRBV3-1 and TRBJ1-1): DTAVSQTPKYLVTQMGNDKSIKCEQNLGHDTMYWYKQDSKKFLKIMFSYNNKELIINETVPNRFSPKSPDKAHLNLHINSLELGDSAVYFCASSQAGSGTEAFFGQGTRLTVV.

The table lists this clonotype with a few counts. J is TRBJ1-2 and V is TRBV28; no clear D. This CDR3 comprises 13 residues. V lost 6 bases and J lost 6, with 14 bases in between. Germline CDR1 reads MDHEN; CDR2 reads SYDVKM. The CDR3 coding sequence is TGTGCCAGCAGCCCTGGGATCGATGATGGCTACACCTTC. Its translation: CASSPGIDDGYTF.

CDR3 loop: CASSPTRELAGGPLYNEQFF. The CDR3 DNA reads TGCGCCAGCAGCCCTACCCGTGAACTAGCGGGAGGGCCCCTTTACAATGAGCAGTTCTTC. This chain uses TRBV5-1 with TRBJ2-1; 13 bases align to TRBD2. Germline assignment: CDR1 SGHRS and CDR2 YFSETQ. J gave up 4 bases and V 4 bases, and 17 bases lay outside the gene matches. The CDR3 loop spans 20 amino acids.

This clonotype was picked up a small number of times. This chain joins TRBV20-1 and TRBJ2-6, with D possibly matching TRBD1 (5 bases). This CDR3 has 14 residues. Germline V lookup: CDR1 DFQATT, CDR2 SNEGSKA (reference sequence). Trimming left V 3 bases short and J 0 bases short, with 6 bases between. The CDR3: CSASDSSGANVLTF. CDR3 nucleotides: TGCAGTGCTAGCGACAGCTCTGGGGCCAACGTCCTGACTTTC.

The chain links TRBV7-2 to TRBJ2-1; D may be TRBD1 (6 bases). V lost 5 bases to trimming and J lost 4 bases, with 9 bases between them. This CDR3 has 13 amino acids. Germline-derived CDR1 and CDR2 are SGHTA and FQGNSA. The CDR3 is CASSTDSYNEQFF. For the CDR3, the DNA is TGTGCCAGCAGCACGGACAGTTACAATGAGCAGTTCTTC.

V is TRBV12-3 or TRBV12-4 and J is TRBJ2-7; 7 bases map to TRBD1. V lost 2 bases, J lost 4 bases, and 5 bases stayed unmatched. The CDR3 consists of 14 residues. CDR3 nucleotides: TGTGCCAGCAGTTTACGACAGGGTTGGTACGAGCAGTACTTC. This encodes CASSLRQGWYEQYF.

This sequence joins TRBV27 and TRBJ2-7, with 7 bases that match TRBD1. Germline trimming cut 5 bases from V and 4 bases from J; bases unmatched to any gene: 5. CDR3 length equals 13 residues. Germline V lookup: CDR1 MNHEY, CDR2 SMNVEV (reference sequence). Here the CDR3 reads CASSINRGYEQYF. DNA of the CDR3: TGTGCCAGCAGTATTAACAGGGGTTACGAGCAGTACTTC.

The chain employs TRBV9 and TRBJ2-3, with TRBD2 matching 7 bases. The CDR3 has 15 residues. V lost 4 bases, J lost 0 bases, and 5 bases stayed unmatched. CDR1 and CDR2 from the germline V gene are SGDLS and YYNGEE. CDR3 in amino acids: CASSQMTSSTDTQYF. CDR3 DNA: TGTGCCAGCAGCCAAATGACTAGCAGCACAGATACGCAGTATTTT. The entire variable domain, with the rest obtained from reference TRBV9 and TRBJ2-3, is as follows: DSGVTQTPKHLITATGQRVTLRCSPRSGDLSVYWYQQSLDQGLQFLIQYYNGEERAKGNILERFSAQQFPDLHSELNLSSLELGDSALYFCASSQMTSSTDTQYFGPGTRLTVL.

This clonotype has only a few counts. The chain couples TRBV5-4 to TRBJ2-1, with D maybe TRBD1 (6 bases). Trimming removed 0 bases from V and 2 bases from J, with 12 bases in between. This CDR3 region has 16 residues. The V gene's germline CDR1 is SGHNT and CDR2 YYREEE (reference sequence). The DNA of the CDR3 is TGTGCCAGCAGCTTGGCCGGGACACTTACCTACAATGAGCAGTTCTTC. Translated: CASSLAGTLTYNEQFF.

This clonotype has just a few counts. The V gene is TRBV7-6, the J gene TRBJ1-1; D is uncertain. Germline values: CDR1 SGHVS, CDR2 FNYEAQ. The CDR3 has 12 amino acids. Trimming removed 3 bases at V and 5 bases at J, with 7 bases between. Written as DNA, the CDR3 is TGTGCCAGCAGCTTGATAGGAACTGAAGCTTTCTTT. Translation: CASSLIGTEAFF.

This clonotype was counted only a few times. J is TRBJ2-1 and V is TRBV6-5; 14 bases map to TRBD2. The V gene end was trimmed by 7 bases and the J gene end by 8 bases; junction bases not matched to a gene: 25. The CDR3 has 21 residues. The germline CDR1 and CDR2 sequences are MNHEY and SVGAGI. The DNA of the CDR3 is TGTGCCAGCACCGAACTAAGGCCCCCGGGACTAGCGGGAGCTCCGGGCGATGAGCAGTTCTTC. Protein: CASTELRPPGLAGAPGDEQFF.

This clonotype was seen more than once but under ten times. CDR3 region: CSARDSGTGIGNYGYTF. CDR3 coding DNA: TGCAGTGCTAGAGATAGCGGGACAGGGATCGGAAACTATGGCTACACCTTC. The chain uses TRBV20-1 and TRBJ1-2, with 9 bases matching TRBD1. V dropped 0 bases and J dropped 2; count of bases not matched to a gene: 10. This CDR3 comprises 17 residues. Germline V gene data show CDR1 as DFQATT and CDR2 as SNEGSKA (reference sequence).

A few counts support this clonotype. The gene calls are TRBV13 and TRBJ2-1, with TRBD2 as a possible D gene (6 bases). Trimming took 0 bases from V and 4 from J, leaving 10 bases between them. This CDR3 is built from 15 residues. Germline CDR1 and CDR2: PRHDT and FYEKMQ (reference sequence). CDR3 loop: CASSLGFSGYNEQFF. The CDR3 region has the DNA TGTGCCAGCAGCTTAGGTTTTAGCGGATACAATGAGCAGTTCTTC.

Only a few counts were recorded for this clonotype. This chain uses TRBV7-9 with TRBJ1-2, with D unresolved. Trimming pared 2 bases from V and 0 bases from J, leaving 4 bases between. Germline loops: CDR1 SEHNR, CDR2 FQNEAQ (reference sequence). The CDR3 totals 13 residues. The CDR3 DNA is TGTGCCAGCAGCTTATCTTCTAACTATGGCTACACCTTC. Protein product: CASSLSSNYGYTF.

This chain joins TRBV9 and TRBJ1-1; the D gene is possibly TRBD1 (6 bases). V gave up 3 bases and J gave up 3 bases, with 12 bases separating them. This CDR3 spans 14 amino acids. Germline V gene sequence: CDR1 SGDLS, CDR2 YYNGEE. This chain's CDR3 is CASSAQQGYTEAFF. For the CDR3, the DNA is TGTGCCAGCAGCGCGCAACAGGGTTACACTGAAGCTTTCTTT.

The CDR3 is CASSLFGANQPQHF. DNA of the CDR3: TGTGCCAGCAGCCTCTTCGGGGCCAATCAGCCCCAGCATTTT. The J gene is TRBJ1-5, the V gene TRBV7-8, with D tentatively TRBD1 (5 bases). The germline V gene encodes CDR1 SGHVS and CDR2 FQNEAQ. The CDR3 is 14 amino acids. V was clipped by 5 bases and J by 3 bases, with 11 bases between them.

The chain recombines TRBV6-2 or TRBV6-3 with TRBJ1-1; no clear D. The CDR3 contains 10 residues. V lost 8 bases, J lost 7 bases, and 8 bases lay in between. Germline CDR1 and CDR2: MNHEY and SVGEGT. CDR3 amino acids: CASVGDEAFF. The CDR3 DNA reads as TGTGCCAGCGTCGGAGATGAAGCTTTCTTT.

The CDR3, as DNA: TGTGCCAGCAGGGGAGTAGCGGGCTCCCCCAGGGATGAGCAGTTCTTC. This translates into CASRGVAGSPRDEQFF. The chain employs TRBV7-9 and TRBJ2-1, with 7 bases fitting TRBD2. Germline V gene data show CDR1 as SEHNR and CDR2 as FQNEAQ (reference sequence). The CDR3 runs 16 residues. Losses at the gene ends were 6 bases for V and 8 bases for J; bases not matched to a gene: 16.

This clonotype has more than one count but fewer than ten. The V and J genes are TRBV29-1 and TRBJ2-7; D is possibly TRBD2 (6 bases). Trimming removed 4 bases from V and 2 bases from J, with 9 bases in between. Germline CDR1 is SQVTM and CDR2 is ANQGSEA. CDR3 size: 12 residues. The CDR3 DNA sequence: TGCAGCGTTGGGAGGGGAGCCTACGAGCAGTACTTC. This translates into CSVGRGAYEQYF.